The 11 T cell receptor beta chains below come from one sample, sequenced in a study of response to subunit inactivated influenza vaccine. Each CDR3 protein is one row after TCRdb ran MiXCR on the RT-PCR reads. The sample lists around 300,000 distinct CDR3 sequences, 20% to 25% occurring once. The sample was PBMCs from blood, taken 21 months after vaccination. The receptors were sampled from a man aged 50-75 years who received an inactivated influenza vaccine.

The chain recombines TRBV4-2 with TRBJ1-5, with D possibly matching TRBD1 (5 bases). CDR1 is LGHNA, CDR2 YNFKEQ, per germline. V lost 0 bases and J lost 11, with 20 bases in between. The CDR3 covers 16 residues. CDR3 coding DNA: TGTGCCAGCAGCCAAGATTACGTTAAGGGCGGGGCGACCCAGCATTTT. It translates to CASSQDYVKGGATQHF.

This clonotype was seen at least ten times. This sequence joins TRBV12-3 or TRBV12-4 and TRBJ1-1, with D perhaps TRBD1 (6 bases). V was shortened by 4 bases and J by 0 bases, with 9 bases between the two germline ends. The CDR3 sequence is 14 residues long. The CDR3 DNA is TGTGCCAGCAGTTCCAGGGACATGAACACTGAAGCTTTCTTT. Protein sequence: CASSSRDMNTEAFF.

In this sample, this clonotype turned up a few times. This chain uses TRBV9 with TRBJ2-7; 8 bases agree with TRBD1. Germline V gene data show CDR1 as SGDLS and CDR2 as YYNGEE. The CDR3 spans 15 residues. Trimming removed 1 base from V and 7 bases from J; junction bases left unmatched: 10. The CDR3 nucleotides are TGTGCCAGCAGCGTAAAGACAGGGGTGGACGGGGAGCAGTACTTC. It specifies CASSVKTGVDGEQYF.

This clonotype was counted at least ten times. This chain connects TRBV6-5 to TRBJ1-1; D uncertain. V was cut by 5 bases and J by 3 bases, with 13 bases left in between. Germline V gene lookup returns CDR1 MNHEY and CDR2 SVGAGI. The CDR3 has 14 amino acids. CDR3 in DNA: TGTGCCAGCAGTACCCTGGTCCGGGACACTGAAGCTTTCTTT. This encodes CASSTLVRDTEAFF.

The rearrangement joins TRBV3-1 to TRBJ1-5; D uncertain. This CDR3 region has 12 residues. Germline V gene lookup returns CDR1 LGHDT and CDR2 YNNKEL (reference sequence). Between the trimmed V and J ends, which lost 1 base and 10 bases, there was a span of 8 bases. CDR3 sequence: CASSQAGNPQHF. The CDR3, as DNA: TGTGCCAGCAGCCAAGCAGGTAACCCCCAGCATTTT.

This clonotype turned up a few times. V gene TRBV20-1 combines with J gene TRBJ2-2; D is perhaps TRBD1 (6 bases). V lost 3 bases, J lost 4 bases, and 12 bases lay in between. Germline loops: CDR1 DFQATT, CDR2 SNEGSKA (reference sequence). The CDR3 runs to 14 residues. The CDR3 coding sequence is TGCAGTGCTAGCAGACAGGAGATCACCGGGGAGCTGTTTTTT. It encodes CSASRQEITGELFF.

The chain couples TRBV12-3 or TRBV12-4 to TRBJ1-5, with D unresolved. The CDR3 has 13 residues. V lost 6 bases to trimming and J lost 7 bases, with 13 bases between them. CDR3 in DNA: TGTGCCAGCAGCACCGACCTAATCCAGCCCCAGCATTTT. Its protein is CASSTDLIQPQHF.

This clonotype was picked up a small number of times. The chain couples TRBV29-1 to TRBJ2-1; 8 bases map to TRBD1. CDR3 size: 12 residues. With V trimmed by 7 bases and J by 8 bases, 7 bases remained unmatched. The V gene's germline CDR1 is SQVTM and CDR2 ANQGSEA. DNA for the CDR3: TGCAGCGCCCGGACAGGGAGCGATGAGCAGTTCTTC. This gives the protein CSARTGSDEQFF.

This clonotype has a handful of counts. The rearrangement joins TRBV20-1 to TRBJ2-5; D not resolved. The CDR3 runs 15 residues. Between the trimmed V and J ends, which lost 0 bases and 7 bases, there was a span of 18 bases. The germline gives CDR1 DFQATT, CDR2 SNEGSKA (reference sequence). CDR3: CSARDLAHYLGTQYF. The CDR3 DNA is TGCAGTGCTAGAGATTTGGCACACTACTTGGGGACCCAGTACTTC.

This clonotype was seen a single time. The V call is TRBV2, the J call TRBJ2-5; D is ambiguous. Germline CDR1 SNHLY, CDR2 FYNNEI. Trimming removed 3 bases from V and 3 bases from J, with 11 bases in between. This CDR3 is built from 14 residues. The CDR3 here is CASSDMVEEETQYF. The CDR3 region has the DNA TGTGCCAGCAGTGACATGGTAGAAGAAGAGACCCAGTACTTC. Looking up the rest from reference TRBV2 and TRBJ2-5 gives the full variable domain: EPEVTQTPSHQVTQMGQEVILRCVPISNHLYFYWYRQILGQKVEFLVSFYNNEISEKSEIFDDQFSVERPDGSNFTLKIRSTKLEDSAMYFCASSDMVEEETQYFGPGTRLLVL.

The chain has TRBV3-1 and TRBJ2-2, with a weak D call TRBD2 (5 bases). Per the germline V gene, CDR1 is LGHDT and CDR2 is YNNKEL (reference sequence). The length of the CDR3 is 14 residues. V was clipped by 3 bases and J by 6 bases, with 11 bases between them. CDR3 sequence (DNA): TGTGCCAGCAGCCATCTTTCGGAGGCCGGGGAGCTGTTTTTT. Encoded protein: CASSHLSEAGELFF.